Following are 4 T cell receptor beta chains from one sample sequenced in a study of CD4 T cells in relation to SARS-CoV-2 and coronaviruses. Clones were sequenced by immunoSEQ multiplex PCR, and TCRdb holds only the in-frame ones, with some missing. This sample has 43,000 or so clones, with around 80% found just once. These receptors' antigens are unknown. The material sequenced was naive CD4+ T cells from PBMCs, cultured in vitro. Subset of the sample: naive CD4+ T cells isolated by negative enrichment. The receptors stem from an adult with COVID-19.

With respect to this clone: Compared with germline, one end of the junction differs, possibly owing to a read error. The chain couples TRBV3-1 (or the pseudogene TRBV3-2) to TRBJ2-3; 11 nucleotides align to TRBD2. CDR3 length: 16 residues. Germline V CDR1 and CDR2: LGHDT, YNNKEL (reference sequence). This CDR3 is CASTQGTSGRTDTQYF. CDR3 DNA: TGTGCCAGCACCCAAGGGACTAGCGGCCGCACAGATACGCAGTATTTT.

The rearrangement links TRBV2 to TRBJ1-1; D gene unclear. The length of the CDR3 is 13 residues. CDR1 and CDR2 (germline): SNHLY, FYNNEI. V shed 1 base and J shed 2 bases, with 5 bases lying between them. The CDR3 protein is CASSEDGNTEAFF. The CDR3 bases are TGTGCCAGCAGTGAAGACGGAAACACTGAAGCTTTCTTT.

The rearrangement joins TRBV2 to TRBJ2-1, with D perhaps matching TRBD2 (5 bases). Per germline, CDR1 SNHLY and CDR2 FYNNEI. This CDR3 spans 12 amino acids. V lost 4 bases and J 9 bases, leaving 10 bases between the germline ends. The DNA for the CDR3 is TGTGCCAGCAGTGTACGGGGTCTTGAGCAGTTCTTC. It encodes CASSVRGLEQFF. The full variable domain, with the rest looked up from reference TRBV2 and TRBJ2-1, is EPEVTQTPSHQVTQMGQEVILRCVPISNHLYFYWYRQILGQKVEFLVSFYNNEISEKSEIFDDQFSVERPDGSNFTLKIRSTKLEDSAMYFCASSVRGLEQFFGPGTRLTVL.

V usage is TRBV4-2 and J usage is TRBJ2-3; 16 nucleotides agree with TRBD2. With 3 bases clipped from V and 3 bases from J, the junction kept 3 bases outside the gene matches. Germline lookup yields CDR1 LGHNA and CDR2 YNFKEQ. This CDR3 region has 17 residues. CDR3 DNA: TGTGCCAGCAGCCAGGGACTAGCGGGAGGGCTGACAGATACGCAGTATTTT. Its protein product is CASSQGLAGGLTDTQYF.